These 26 T cell receptor beta chains came from one sample sequenced in a study of cytomegalovirus exposure and HLA in healthy donors. Use of 60 Vbeta and 13 Jbeta primers characterized the PCR. Using immunoSEQ multiplex PCR, the repertoire was profiled, and TCRdb retains in-frame clones only, with some absent. The sample has under 200,000 clones; roughly 75% are singletons. The sequenced sample was PBMCs. These receptor sequences come from a man younger than 30 in good health and CMV-seronegative.

The chain has TRBV13 and TRBJ2-1, with TRBD1 matching 9 bases. V lost 6 bases, J lost 6 bases, and 9 bases stayed unmatched. The CDR3 sequence is 15 residues long. Germline CDR1 PRHDT, CDR2 FYEKMQ (reference sequence). The CDR3 loop is CASSSWDRAGNEQFF. CDR3 sequence (DNA): TGTGCCAGCAGTTCCTGGGACAGGGCAGGCAATGAGCAGTTCTTC.

This clone was picked up one time. The chain employs TRBV29-1 and TRBJ1-1; D is perhaps TRBD1 (6 bases). Germline CDR1 is SQVTM and CDR2 is ANQGSEA. This CDR3 contains 12 residues. Trimming took off 6 bases at V and 0 bases at J, with 8 bases between the two ends. CDR3 DNA sequence: TGCAGCGTCGGACAGATGAACACTGAAGCTTTCTTT. Protein: CSVGQMNTEAFF. Using reference TRBV29-1 and TRBJ1-1 for the parts outside the CDR3, the full variable domain is SAVISQKPSRDICQRGTSLTIQCQVDSQVTMMFWYRQQPGQSLTLIATANQGSEATYESGFVIDKFPISRPNLTFSTLTVSNMSPEDSSIYLCSVGQMNTEAFFGQGTRLTVV.

The chain carries TRBV28 and TRBJ1-5; D may be TRBD1 (6 bases). Trimming took off 8 bases at V and 5 bases at J, with 10 bases between the two ends. The germline V gene encodes CDR1 MDHEN and CDR2 SYDVKM. The CDR3 covers 12 residues. The CDR3 here is CASGTWDQPQHF. The CDR3 region has the DNA TGTGCCAGCGGGACATGGGATCAGCCCCAGCATTTT. Filled out from reference TRBV28 and TRBJ1-5, the complete variable domain reads DVKVTQSSRYLVKRTGEKVFLECVQDMDHENMFWYRQDPGLGLRLIYFSYDVKMKEKGDIPEGYSVSREKKERFSLILESASTNQTSMYLCASGTWDQPQHFGDGTRLSIL.

This clone was observed a handful of times. DNA for the CDR3: TGTGCCAGCAGCTTGAATCGGGGACTAGCGCCCCAGGACGAGCAGTACTTC. Translating it yields CASSLNRGLAPQDEQYF. The rearrangement uses TRBV5-4 and TRBJ2-7; TRBD2 aligns across 10 bases. The J segment lost 5 bases and the V segment lost 1 base, leaving 12 bases of the junction unmatched. CDR1 is SGHNT, CDR2 YYREEE, per germline (reference sequence). The CDR3 runs 17 residues.

The J gene is TRBJ2-4, the V gene TRBV4-2; weak D call: TRBD2 (5 bases). The CDR3 has 11 residues. Germline V gene data show CDR1 as LGHNA and CDR2 as YNFKEQ. Trimming stripped 4 bases from V and 7 bases from J, with 5 bases between. The CDR3 sequence: CASSPGNIQYF. CDR3 nucleotides: TGTGCCAGCAGCCCGGGGAACATTCAGTACTTC.

In this sample, this clone turned up a few times. The V call is TRBV7-9, the J call TRBJ2-6, with TRBD1 matching over 7 bases. J was trimmed by 0 bases and V by 6 bases; bases with no gene match: 2. CDR3 length: 15 amino acids. Germline-derived CDR1 and CDR2 are SEHNR and FQNEAQ (reference sequence). The CDR3 reads CASSPGGSGANVLTF. In DNA, the CDR3 is TGTGCCAGCAGTCCAGGGGGCTCTGGGGCCAACGTCCTGACTTTC. Complete variable domain (other parts from reference TRBV7-9 and TRBJ2-6): DTGVSQNPRHKITKRGQNVTFRCDPISEHNRLYWYRQTLGQGPEFLTYFQNEAQLEKSRLLSDRFSAERPKGSFSTLEIQRTEQGDSAMYLCASSPGGSGANVLTFGAGSRLTVL.

This chain connects TRBV6-6 to TRBJ1-2; no definite D call. Trimming shortened V by 2 bases and J by 4 bases, and 11 bases separated the two germline ends. The CDR3 has 14 amino acids. Germline V gives CDR1 MNHNY, CDR2 SVGAGI (reference sequence). CDR3 in amino acids: CASSYRSGIYGYTF. The CDR3, as DNA: TGTGCCAGCAGTTACCGAAGCGGGATCTATGGCTACACCTTC.

V gene TRBV7-8 combines with J gene TRBJ2-1; TRBD2 might be the D (5 bases). The CDR3 totals 14 residues. CDR1 is SGHVS, CDR2 FQNEAQ, per germline. The V end was cut by 5 bases, the J end by 8 bases, with 16 bases between. The CDR3 loop is CASSLSPDLDEQFF. CDR3 bases: TGTGCCAGCAGCCTAAGTCCGGACTTGGATGAGCAGTTCTTC.

The chain joins TRBV6-5 to TRBJ2-7, with D maybe TRBD2 (6 bases). The germline V gene encodes CDR1 MNHEY and CDR2 SVGAGI. V was clipped by 10 bases and J by 11 bases, with 21 bases between them. CDR3 size: 12 residues. The DNA of the CDR3 is TGTGCCACCAACCCCAGGACTAAGAAGGAGTACTTC. Its protein product is CATNPRTKKEYF.

Notes on this clone: The junction departs from germline at one end; a sequencing error may be responsible. J is TRBJ2-1 and V is TRBV7-9; 11 positions match TRBD2. This CDR3 has 15 residues. CDR1 and CDR2 (germline): SEHNR, FQNEAQ (reference sequence). CDR3 sequence reads: CSSSLVSLAGGEQFF. The CDR3 DNA sequence: TGTTCCAGCAGCTTAGTAAGTCTAGCGGGAGGTGAGCAGTTCTTC.

This clone was counted many times. The chain recombines TRBV7-9 with TRBJ1-2, with TRBD1 matching 8 bases. The germline V gene has CDR1 SEHNR and CDR2 FQNEAQ (reference sequence). This CDR3 comprises 15 residues. The ends lost 2 bases at V and 2 bases at J; junction bases unmatched: 4. The DNA of the CDR3 is TGTGCCAGCAGCTTACCGGGACAGGAAAACTATGGCTACACCTTC. Translating gives CASSLPGQENYGYTF.

This chain links TRBV9 with TRBJ1-4; possibly TRBD1 for D (6 bases). CDR3 size: 14 residues. The V end lost 3 bases, the J end lost 7 bases, and 13 bases lay between the germline ends. Germline V gives CDR1 SGDLS, CDR2 YYNGEE. The CDR3 DNA follows: TGTGCCAGCAGCGAGGGGGGGAGGGGTGAAAAACTGTTTTTT. Translating gives CASSEGGRGEKLFF.

The chain joins TRBV29-1 to TRBJ2-7; TRBD2 matches 9 bases. The CDR3 loop spans 15 amino acids. The ends lost 4 bases at V and 0 bases at J; junction bases unmatched: 7. Germline lookup yields CDR1 SQVTM and CDR2 ANQGSEA. CDR3 loop: CSVVPSGGSSYEQYF. Here the CDR3 DNA reads TGCAGCGTTGTTCCCAGCGGGGGGTCCTCCTACGAGCAGTACTTC.

The V gene is TRBV28, the J gene TRBJ2-3; TRBD2 is a possible D gene (6 bases). The CDR3 extends over 16 amino acids. Germline CDR1 reads MDHEN; CDR2 reads SYDVKM. With 6 bases removed from V and 5 bases from J, the gap between germline ends came to 21 bases. The CDR3 region has the DNA TGTGCCAGCAGCCCCCCTGGGACTCCGGAAGGAGATACGCAGTATTTT. Protein sequence: CASSPPGTPEGDTQYF.

The sample holds a few counts of this clone. This chain joins TRBV18 and TRBJ1-1; D call uncertain. The CDR3 is 14 amino acids. Trimming removed 3 bases from V and 1 base from J, with 9 bases in between. Germline CDR1 reads KGHSH; CDR2 reads LQKENI. The CDR3 coding sequence is TGTGCCAGCTCACCCTCCGGGGAGAACACTGAAGCTTTCTTT. Its translation: CASSPSGENTEAFF.

The rearrangement uses TRBV9 and TRBJ1-5, with a weak D call TRBD1 (6 bases). This CDR3 has 14 residues. Germline V CDR1 and CDR2: SGDLS, YYNGEE. Trimming cost V 4 bases and J 2 bases, with 10 bases left between them. The CDR3 is CASSSSGGNQPQHF. CDR3 bases: TGTGCCAGCAGCTCGTCAGGGGGCAATCAGCCCCAGCATTTT.

V and J are TRBV5-1 and TRBJ1-3; the D gene is possibly TRBD1 (5 bases). Germline CDR1 reads SGHRS; CDR2 reads YFSETQ. This CDR3 is built from 15 residues. The V end lost 0 bases, the J end lost 0 bases, and 7 bases lay between the germline ends. CDR3 residues: CASSLARASGNTIYF. CDR3 nucleotides: TGCGCCAGCAGCTTGGCCAGGGCCTCTGGAAACACCATATATTTT.

The chain links TRBV19 to TRBJ1-1; D unclear. The CDR3 is 14 residues long. CDR1 is LNHDA, CDR2 SQIVND, per germline (reference sequence). Trimming removed 3 bases from V and 1 base from J, with 9 bases in between. In nucleotides, the CDR3 is TGTGCCAGTAGTATTTACAGTCCGAACACTGAAGCTTTCTTT. Its protein product is CASSIYSPNTEAFF.

A few counts support this clone. This sequence joins TRBV6-4 and TRBJ2-1; 10 positions agree with TRBD2. This CDR3 contains 15 residues. V gave up 3 bases and J gave up 5 bases; unmatched junction bases: 4. Germline CDR1 is MRHNA and CDR2 is SNTAGT. Here the CDR3 DNA reads TGTGCCAGCAGTGAAAGCGGGAGGGGACACAATGAGCAGTTCTTC. It yields the protein CASSESGRGHNEQFF.

The chain recombines TRBV7-2 with TRBJ1-1, with D possibly TRBD1 on 6 matching bases. The CDR3 contains 15 residues. Germline loops: CDR1 SGHTA, CDR2 FQGNSA. V was pared by 5 bases and J by 5 bases, with 18 bases between. The CDR3 loop is CASSPNTGLGTEAFF. The CDR3 DNA reads TGTGCCAGCAGCCCAAACACAGGGCTGGGGACTGAAGCTTTCTTT.

The rearrangement joins TRBV7-2 to TRBJ2-7, with a weak D call TRBD2 (6 bases). This CDR3 spans 17 amino acids. Trimming took off 7 bases at V and 1 base at J, with 23 bases between the two ends. Germline CDR1 is SGHTA and CDR2 is FQGNSA. CDR3 protein: CASTQFPGGRGSYEQYF. CDR3 bases: TGTGCCAGCACCCAGTTCCCCGGGGGAAGGGGATCCTACGAGCAGTACTTC.

CDR3 protein: CASSLVAGSSYNEQFF. Here the CDR3 DNA reads TGTGCCAGCTCATTAGTAGCGGGAAGCTCCTACAATGAGCAGTTCTTC. This sequence joins TRBV18 and TRBJ2-1, with 8 bases that match TRBD2. The CDR3 sequence is 16 residues long. V shed 5 bases and J 0 bases; nucleotides not matched to a gene: 6. Germline lookup yields CDR1 KGHSH and CDR2 LQKENI.

The CDR3, as DNA: TGCGCCAGCAGCTTGCAGGGGAAGGGCTACGAGCAGTACTTC. Its translation: CASSLQGKGYEQYF. The gene calls are TRBV5-1 and TRBJ2-7; perhaps TRBD1 as D (6 bases). The length of the CDR3 is 14 residues. V gave up 1 base and J gave up 3 bases, with 11 bases separating them. Germline-derived CDR1 and CDR2 are SGHRS and YFSETQ.

V usage is TRBV28 and J usage is TRBJ2-7; possible D gene TRBD2, 6 bases. Germline V gives CDR1 MDHEN, CDR2 SYDVKM. This CDR3 is built from 17 residues. The V end was cut by 3 bases, the J end by 5 bases, with 23 bases between. The CDR3 loop is CASSLPLSTSRTNEQYF. CDR3 nucleotide sequence: TGTGCCAGCAGTTTGCCCCTCAGCACTAGCAGGACAAACGAGCAGTACTTC.

DNA of the CDR3: TGTGCCAGCAGTGAAATAGGAGGCCCAGATACGCAGTATTTT. Translated, it gives CASSEIGGPDTQYF. The V and J genes are TRBV25-1 and TRBJ2-3; D possibly corresponds to TRBD2 (5 bases). Trimming left V 2 bases short and J 4 bases short, with 10 bases between. The germline V gene has CDR1 MGHDK and CDR2 SYGVNS. The CDR3 is 14 residues long.

The V gene is TRBV6-5, the J gene TRBJ1-2; D unclear. Germline V gives CDR1 MNHEY, CDR2 SVGAGI. This CDR3 has 13 residues. Trimming took 2 bases from V and 4 from J, leaving 8 bases between them. CDR3 in amino acids: CASSYPDFYGYTF. The CDR3, as DNA: TGTGCCAGCAGTTACCCCGACTTCTATGGCTACACCTTC.